This T cell receptor (beta chain) was observed in a study of blood T cell repertoires in COVID-19. As for the study in general: The analysed material was cDNA or gDNA that came from T cells, B-cell-depleted T cells, or PBMCs.

Here immunoSEQ multiplex PCR was the method, and the copy in TCRdb shows in-frame clones only, minus some. The repertoire holds 60,000 to 75,000 clones, approximately 78% seen once, with 9% to 10% in the top ten. CDR3 size: 15 residues. Germline CDR1 and CDR2: GTSNPN and SVGIG (reference sequence). V was clipped by 2 bases and J by 3 bases; unmatched bases: 6. The clonotype was recovered from a woman aged 80 or older with acute or convalescent COVID-19. Specimen: peripheral blood. V is TRBV30 and J is TRBJ2-7; 11 bases map to TRBD1. The CDR3, as DNA: TGTGCCTGGAGTCCCGGACAGGGGGCTAACTACGAGCAGTACTTC. Translation: CAWSPGQGANYEQYF.